This TCR beta chain is drawn from a study of cytomegalovirus exposure and HLA in healthy donors. The PCR employed 60 Vbeta primers together with 13 Jbeta primers. TCRdb keeps only in-frame clones here, not all; method: immunoSEQ multiplex PCR. The sample has some 62,000 clones, over 75% seen once. Concerning this clone itself: The antigen remains undetermined. Its ends do not fully match the called genes, so a read error is possible.

Study-level findings and limits: Excluded: some indistinguishable V segments such as TRBV6-2 and TRBV6-3. Reportedly, TCR beta sequences accurately predicted HLA-A and HLA-B alleles in most subjects.

The germline V gene has CDR1 SGHNT and CDR2 YYREEE (reference sequence). CDR3 length: 13 amino acids. J is TRBJ1-1 and V is TRBV5-4; a weak D match, TRBD1 (6 bases). The sample consisted of PBMCs. The receptor comes from a man between 18 and 29 years old in good health and CMV-seronegative. The CDR3 nucleotides are TGTGCCAGCAGATCGCCCCGGGACACTGAAGATTTCTTT. Translating it yields CASRSPRDTEDFF.